Following are 20 T cell receptor beta chains from one sample sequenced in a study of blood T cell repertoires in COVID-19. Sequenced by immunoSEQ multiplex PCR; TCRdb stores in-frame clones only, minus some. The data show some 290,000 clones, about nine tenths seen once. The sequencing sample was made of peripheral blood. The receptors were gathered from a woman aged 30 to 39 with COVID-19, enrolled during active disease.

This sequence joins TRBV4-1 and TRBJ2-7; D ambiguous. V lost 5 bases to trimming and J lost 6 bases, with 8 bases between them. The CDR3 covers 11 residues. Germline CDR1 MGHRA, CDR2 YSYEKL. This CDR3 reads CASSNRLEQYF. For the CDR3, the DNA is TGCGCCAGCAGCAATAGACTCGAGCAGTACTTC.

The chain combines TRBV27 with TRBJ1-1, with D unresolved. Deletions cut 5 bases from V and 5 bases from J, with 9 bases between. Germline CDR1 is MNHEY and CDR2 is SMNVEV (reference sequence). The CDR3 covers 12 residues. CDR3 sequence: CASSPPGTEAFF. The CDR3 nucleotides are TGTGCCAGCAGTCCCCCGGGGACTGAAGCTTTCTTT.

The chain combines TRBV27 with TRBJ2-1; D is undetermined. CDR3 length: 11 amino acids. CDR1 and CDR2 from the germline V gene are MNHEY and SMNVEV (reference sequence). Trimming stripped 7 bases from V and 7 bases from J, with 8 bases between. The CDR3 loop reads CASTPPNEQFF. CDR3 sequence (DNA): TGTGCCAGCACCCCCCCAAATGAGCAGTTCTTC.

This chain joins TRBV29-1 and TRBJ1-1; weak D call: TRBD1 (6 bases). CDR1 and CDR2 (germline): SQVTM, ANQGSEA. This CDR3 region has 13 residues. Trimming cost V 5 bases and J 3 bases, with 13 bases left between them. In nucleotides, the CDR3 is TGCAGCGTTTGCCGGGACACCTACACTGAAGCTTTCTTT. This gives the protein CSVCRDTYTEAFF.

The V call is TRBV4-1, the J call TRBJ2-7; D is ambiguous. Germline CDR1 and CDR2: MGHRA and YSYEKL. The CDR3 extends over 13 amino acids. V shed 0 bases and J shed 2 bases, with 5 bases lying between them. Written as DNA, the CDR3 is TGCGCCAGCAGCCAAGAGTTTACCTACGAGCAGTACTTC. It specifies CASSQEFTYEQYF.

V is TRBV4-1 and J is TRBJ1-5; D unclear. CDR1 MGHRA and CDR2 YSYEKL come from the germline V gene. V was trimmed by 4 bases and J by 8 bases, leaving 12 bases between them. The CDR3 has 13 residues. The CDR3: CASSLEVREPQHF. CDR3 DNA: TGCGCCAGCAGCCTCGAAGTCCGAGAGCCCCAGCATTTT.

The chain combines TRBV5-1 with TRBJ2-7, with a tentative D call TRBD2 (5 bases). V was cut by 0 bases and J by 4 bases, with 14 bases left in between. Looked up from germline, CDR1 is SGHRS and CDR2 is YFSETQ. CDR3 size: 15 residues. CDR3 sequence reads: CASSLASTRAYEQYF. CDR3 coding DNA: TGCGCCAGCAGCTTGGCCTCAACGAGGGCGTACGAGCAGTACTTC.

The gene calls are TRBV29-1 and TRBJ1-1; D is unresolved. Trimming removed 4 bases at V and 0 bases at J, with 9 bases between. Germline CDR1 SQVTM, CDR2 ANQGSEA. This CDR3 has 13 amino acids. For the CDR3, the DNA is TGCAGCGTTGTCCCTATTATGAACACTGAAGCTTTCTTT. Translated: CSVVPIMNTEAFF.

The V gene is TRBV27, the J gene TRBJ2-5, with D perhaps matching TRBD2 (5 bases). V was shortened by 6 bases and J by 5 bases, with 13 bases between the two germline ends. Germline-derived CDR1 and CDR2 are MNHEY and SMNVEV (reference sequence). The CDR3 extends over 13 amino acids. The CDR3 protein is CASRPSGSETQYF. In DNA, the CDR3 is TGTGCCAGCAGGCCTAGTGGGAGTGAGACCCAGTACTTC.

CDR3 in amino acids: CASRQRQGAGELFF. In DNA, the CDR3 is TGTGCCAGCAGGCAGCGTCAGGGGGCAGGGGAGCTGTTTTTT. The chain employs TRBV6-5 and TRBJ2-2, with TRBD1 matching 8 bases. The CDR3 contains 14 residues. V lost 6 bases, J lost 8 bases, and 8 bases stayed unmatched. In germline, CDR1 is MNHEY, CDR2 SVGAGI.

The chain joins TRBV7-9 to TRBJ2-6; D gene ambiguous. V lost 3 bases and J lost 0, with 3 bases in between. Germline CDR1 SEHNR, CDR2 FQNEAQ (reference sequence). This CDR3 contains 14 residues. The CDR3 is CASSFLSGANVLTF. The CDR3 DNA reads as TGTGCCAGCAGCTTCCTCTCTGGGGCCAACGTCCTGACTTTC.

This clone has a single count. The rearrangement joins TRBV9 to TRBJ1-5, with TRBD1 identical over 8 bases. The CDR3 loop spans 15 amino acids. Unmatched junction bases numbered 8, after V lost 3 bases and J lost 6 bases. The V gene's germline CDR1 is SGDLS and CDR2 YYNGEE. The CDR3 sequence is CASSARTGNGQPQHF. CDR3 nucleotide sequence: TGTGCCAGCAGCGCACGGACAGGGAACGGTCAGCCCCAGCATTTT.

The V and J genes are TRBV20-1 and TRBJ2-5; 7 nucleotides agree with TRBD1. The CDR3 contains 15 residues. Germline V lookup: CDR1 DFQATT, CDR2 SNEGSKA (reference sequence). J lost 5 bases, V lost 3 bases, and 12 bases had no gene match. The CDR3 region has the DNA TGCAGTGCTAGTTCTCCCTACAGGGGTCCGGAGACCCAGTACTTC. It codes for CSASSPYRGPETQYF.

V is TRBV6-5 and J is TRBJ2-3; no firm D call. The CDR3 spans 13 residues. Trimming left V 2 bases short and J 5 bases short, with 8 bases between. Germline V gene data show CDR1 as MNHEY and CDR2 as SVGAGI. CDR3: CASSYGRGDTQYF. As DNA, the CDR3 is TGTGCCAGCAGTTACGGTAGAGGAGATACGCAGTATTTT.

This clone was picked up one time. The gene calls are TRBV7-6 and TRBJ1-5; the match to TRBD1 covers 8 bases. The length of the CDR3 is 14 residues. The trim removed 5 bases at V and 7 bases at J, leaving 7 bases unmatched. Germline V gives CDR1 SGHVS, CDR2 FNYEAQ. CDR3 amino acids: CASSPGQGIQPQHF. CDR3 DNA: TGTGCCAGCAGCCCTGGACAGGGAATCCAGCCCCAGCATTTT.

The CDR3 bases are TGTGCCAGCAGCCGCCTTCTGGGACAGGGTCCCGGGGAGCTGTTTTTT. Translated, it gives CASSRLLGQGPGELFF. The chain employs TRBV27 and TRBJ2-2; TRBD1 agrees at 9 bases. Germline CDR1 MNHEY, CDR2 SMNVEV (reference sequence). The V segment lost 6 bases and the J segment 6 bases; nucleotides outside the gene matches: 11. The CDR3 extends over 16 amino acids.

CDR3 bases: TGCGCCAGCAGTCAGAGCCGGGACAGGGGTGAAAAACTGTTTTTT. Its translation: CASSQSRDRGEKLFF. The chain uses TRBV23-1 and TRBJ1-4; 10 bases fit TRBD1. TRBV23-1 is classed as an ORF, of uncertain function. This CDR3 has 15 residues. After removal of 3 bases from V and 7 bases from J, the junction contained 5 bases not matched to a gene.

The V and J genes are TRBV5-1 and TRBJ2-7; D remains ambiguous. Trimming took off 3 bases at V and 9 bases at J, with 25 bases between the two ends. The germline gives CDR1 SGHRS, CDR2 YFSETQ. This CDR3 is built from 16 residues. The CDR3 is CASSSQLTGPLRGQYF. Written as DNA, the CDR3 is TGCGCCAGCAGCTCCCAGCTGACTGGCCCACTACGAGGGCAGTACTTC.

This chain links TRBV3-1 (or the pseudogene TRBV3-2) with TRBJ1-5; D is undetermined. This CDR3 comprises 15 residues. Germline CDR1 reads LGHDT; CDR2 reads YNNKEL (reference sequence). Trimming removed 0 bases from V and 7 bases from J, with 13 bases in between. CDR3 region: CASSQDTRVRQPQHF. DNA for the CDR3: TGTGCCAGCAGCCAAGATACGCGGGTCCGACAGCCCCAGCATTTT.

This chain uses TRBV10-2 with TRBJ1-1; D is unresolved. The CDR3 is made up of 12 amino acids. The germline gives CDR1 WSHSY, CDR2 SAAADI. V lost 7 bases, J lost 5 bases, and 11 bases lay in between. The CDR3 DNA sequence: TGCGCCAGCACCCCGGGGTATACTGAAGCTTTCTTT. This sequence encodes CASTPGYTEAFF.